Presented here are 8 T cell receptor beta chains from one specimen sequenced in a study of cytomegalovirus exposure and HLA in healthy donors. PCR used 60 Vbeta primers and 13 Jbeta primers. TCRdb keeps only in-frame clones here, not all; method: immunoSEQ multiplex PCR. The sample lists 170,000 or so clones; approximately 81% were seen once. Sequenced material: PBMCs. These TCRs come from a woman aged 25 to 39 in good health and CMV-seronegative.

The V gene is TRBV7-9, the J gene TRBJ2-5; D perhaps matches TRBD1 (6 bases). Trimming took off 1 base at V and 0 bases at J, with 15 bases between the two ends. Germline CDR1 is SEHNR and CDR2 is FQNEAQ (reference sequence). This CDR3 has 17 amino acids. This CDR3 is CASSLGAGAINQETQYF. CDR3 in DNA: TGTGCCAGCAGCTTAGGTGCAGGGGCGATCAACCAAGAGACCCAGTACTTC.

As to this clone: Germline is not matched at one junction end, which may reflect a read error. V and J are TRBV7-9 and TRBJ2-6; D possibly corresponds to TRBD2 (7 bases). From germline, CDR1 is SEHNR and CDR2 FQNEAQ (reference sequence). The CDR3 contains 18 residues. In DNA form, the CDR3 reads TGTGCCAGCAGCTTAGCTTTTTTCAGGACCGCGGGGGCCAACGGCCTGACTTTC. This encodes CASSLAFFRTAGANGLTF.

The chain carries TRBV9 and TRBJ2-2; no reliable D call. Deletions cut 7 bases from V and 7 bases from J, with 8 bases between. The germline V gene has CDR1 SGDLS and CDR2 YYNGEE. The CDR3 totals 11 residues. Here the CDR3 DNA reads TGTGCCAGCGGCCCATACGGGGAGCTGTTTTTT. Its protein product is CASGPYGELFF.

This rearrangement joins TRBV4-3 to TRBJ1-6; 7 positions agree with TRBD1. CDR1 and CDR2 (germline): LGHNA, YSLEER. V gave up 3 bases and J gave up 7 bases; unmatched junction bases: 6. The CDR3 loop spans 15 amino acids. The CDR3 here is CASSHTGDANSPLHF. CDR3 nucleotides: TGCGCCAGCAGCCATACAGGGGATGCCAATTCACCCCTCCACTTT.

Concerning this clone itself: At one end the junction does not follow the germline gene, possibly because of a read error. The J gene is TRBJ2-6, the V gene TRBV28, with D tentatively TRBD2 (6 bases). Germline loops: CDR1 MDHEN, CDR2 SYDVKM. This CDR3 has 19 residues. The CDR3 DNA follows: TGTGCCAGCAGTTTTAGTGTGGGGGGAGGCGGGTCTGGGGCCAACGGCCTGACTTTC. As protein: CASSFSVGGGGSGANGLTF.

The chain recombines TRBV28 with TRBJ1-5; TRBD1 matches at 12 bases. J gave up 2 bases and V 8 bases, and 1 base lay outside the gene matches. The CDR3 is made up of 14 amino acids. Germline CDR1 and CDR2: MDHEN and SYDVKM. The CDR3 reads CASGTGGGNQPQHF. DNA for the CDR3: TGTGCCAGCGGGACAGGGGGCGGCAATCAGCCCCAGCATTTT.

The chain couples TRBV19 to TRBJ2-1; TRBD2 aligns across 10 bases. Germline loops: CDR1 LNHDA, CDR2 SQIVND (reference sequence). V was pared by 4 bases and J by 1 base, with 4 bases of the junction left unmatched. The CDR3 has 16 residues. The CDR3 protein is CASSTLAGASYNEQFF. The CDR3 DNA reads TGTGCCAGTAGTACCCTAGCGGGAGCTTCCTACAATGAGCAGTTCTTC.

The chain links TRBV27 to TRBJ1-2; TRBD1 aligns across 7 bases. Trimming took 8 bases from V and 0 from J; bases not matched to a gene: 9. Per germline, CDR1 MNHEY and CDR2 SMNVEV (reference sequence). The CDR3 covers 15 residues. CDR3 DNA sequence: TGTGCCAGCGGACCCCGGACAGGAGCTAACTATGGCTACACCTTC. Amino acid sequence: CASGPRTGANYGYTF.